Here is one TCR beta chain with its context. Its antigen has not been determined. The sample comes from a study of CXCR3-negative and CXCR3-positive naive CD8 T cells (dated by TCRdb to about 2019). Broadly, across the study: In total, about 150 million TRB reads were obtained, which works out to roughly 1.5 +/- 0.3 million reads per library. Data from under 12 donors, pooled across two independent experiments, went into the diversity and physicochemical repertoire analyses. The TRBV-TRBJ cluster analysis covered naive subsets from roughly five donors and memory cells from 3 donors.

CDR1 and CDR2 are read off the germline V gene as ENHRY and SYGVKD. From the cysteine up to the phenylalanine, the CDR3 has a length of 14 residues. No nucleotide data were recorded. Each CD8+ T cell subset was flow-sorted in triplicate, with over 250,000 cells per subset placed directly into RLT lysis buffer. Naive CD8+ T cells were defined stringently as CD45RO-CCR7+CD27+CD95- to exclude memory contaminants. Using standard density gradient centrifugation, peripheral blood mononuclear cells were isolated from buffy coats. Naive CXCR3-negative and CXCR3-positive CD8+ T cells were flow-sorted using a FACSAria III. An RNeasy Mini Kit was used to extract total RNA from the sorted cells. This sample was sequenced with a NextSeq 550. The Human TCR Profiling Kit (MiLaboratory) was used to make UMI-labeled 5' RACE TRB cDNA libraries. The full amount of extracted RNA was used for cDNA synthesis, and the full amount of resulting cDNA was used for PCR amplification. Libraries were prepared in parallel using an identical number of PCR cycles. Per the source publication's procedure: MIGEC and MiXCR extracted about 53,000 +/- 10,000 unique UMI-labeled TRB cDNA molecules per library, requiring at least two reads per UMI. On average, approximately 40,000 +/- 10,000 functional in-frame TRB CDR3 nucleotide clonotypes lacking stop codons were found per library. Diversity metrics, including normalized Shannon-Wiener and Chao1, were computed in VDJtools after downsampling to 5000 UMI-labeled TRB molecules per sample. VDJtools was used to calculate clonotype-size-weighted physicochemical properties of the central five CDR3 residues, namely interaction energy, strength, volume and Kidera factor 4. TCRdb reprocessed the reads, reporting each CDR3 protein sequence once and no DNA. It is TCRdb's table, rather than the study itself, that gives the V and J calls and clone size. This specimen's table enumerates some 140,000 distinct CDR3 sequences. The biggest ten clones account for nearly 0.5% of the sample.

Summary of the overall study and its limitations: Comparably high repertoire diversity was found in both naive subsets, whereas much lower repertoire diversity was found in memory CD8+ T cells. TRB CDR3s from CXCR3-positive naive cells showed higher hydrophobicity (lower Kidera factor 4), lower energy, and higher strength and volume indices than CXCR3-negative naive cells. Freshly isolated PBMCs were used for most assays because CXCR3 expression went down partially after cryopreservation. Surface CD5, linked to self-reactivity in mice, was comparable between naive subsets; TCR interaction strength was therefore also inferred from TRB CDR3 physicochemical properties. Similar TRBV-TRBJ usage was shown by naive CXCR3-negative and CXCR3-positive cells from the same donor, whereas distinct patterns were shown by memory cells.

The clonotype originates from a human donor in good health. Some clones in this sample may be carry-over from other donors' samples. The chain links TRBV10-3 with TRBJ2-7. The sample was naive CXCR3+ CD8+ T cells from blood. The cell subset or site label here, explained by the study, means: CD45RO-CCR7+CD27+CD95- naive CD8+ T cells expressing CXCR3 (TNR3+). The CDR3 region reads CAISTELEPYEQYF.